This TCR beta chain was documented in a study of shared clonotypes between healthy human individuals. The naive CD8 population came from CD45RO-negative cells selected for CCR7, without terminally differentiated effector memory CD45RA+ cells. Assay used: immunoSEQ multiplex PCR; TCRdb lists only in-frame clones, some missing. Of 2 million to 2.5 million clones listed, less than 95% are singletons. The CDR3 totals 11 residues. Germline V lookup: CDR1 SGHRS, CDR2 YFSETQ. V shed 10 bases, J shed 2 bases, and the junction held 2 bases outside the gene matches. The chain recombines TRBV5-1 with TRBJ2-7; 8 bases fit TRBD1. The TCR comes from a young man in good health. Sequencing was carried out using naive CD8+ T cells sorted from blood. CDR3 in DNA: TGCGCCGTACAGGGGGCCTACGAGCAGTACTTC. The encoded protein is CAVQGAYEQYF.